Listed below are T cell receptor beta chains from one sample, sequenced in a study of blood T cell repertoires in COVID-19. TCRdb's copy holds only in-frame clones and misses some; the assay was immunoSEQ multiplex PCR. The data show fewer than 400,000 clones, with about 86% seen just once and approximately 10% held by the top ten. The sequencing sample was made of PBMCs or T cells enriched from blood (not recorded which). Receptors were obtained from a woman in her forties or fifties who had recovered from COVID-19. The conserved cysteine and the conserved F or W are not part of the CDR3 here.

TRBV30 | 9 | AWSVWGKAF
TRBV2 | 11 | ASSESASRGYT
TRBV2 | 14 | ASRPQTGFGGNTIY
TRBV25-1 | 12 | ASRTDRSPPQAF
TRBV3-1/TRBV3-2 | 13 | ASSQDPGSTDTQY
TRBV4-1 | 19 | ASSPRVGGFLSLHSNQPQH
TRBV6-4 | 11 | ASEREVGEGYT
TRBV6-5 | 13 | ASSQRKGRNEKLF
TRBV30 | 14 | AWSVRGSKSNYGYT
TRBV28 | 13 | ASNGGIFYGNTIY
TRBV30 | 12 | AWSVGTANTEAF
TRBV18 | 13 | ASSPAGGLNTEAF
TRBV24-1 | 12 | ATSDATVDYGYT
TRBV19 | 10 | ASTGNTGELF
TRBV5-1 | 13 | ASSLSPGFNEKLF
TRBV5-1 | 12 | ASSRGQDHYEQY
TRBV5-6 | 15 | ASSLAGGLSRGQPQH
TRBV7-9 | 12 | ASSRGGPARGAF
TRBV7-3 | 13 | ASSPGGVANYGYT
TRBV7-9 | 10 | ASSPWPYEQY
TRBV28 | 12 | ASSHSGGAYEQY
TRBV5-1 | 15 | ASSLAGPRTAGNTIY
TRBV2 | 10 | ASILQGTEAF
TRBV5-1 | 15 | ASSWGLAGAPGETQY
TRBV6-4 | 12 | ASSVSVGPYEQY
TRBV28 | 11 | ASSLSRSYEQY
TRBV5-8 | 11 | ASSLGLAVEQF
TRBV9 | 16 | ASSVAWAGGMEEETQY
TRBV30 | 12 | AWKIGIMNTEAF
TRBV2 | 11 | ASMEGEGQPQH
TRBV2 | 11 | ASSESSYEKLF
TRBV5-1 | 13 | ASSPTANSGNTIY
TRBV4-2 | 15 | ASSRGTDGLAKNIQY
TRBV29-1 | 13 | SAQEGVGQGDEQY
TRBV4-3 | 13 | ASSQDHLLNTEAF
TRBV4-1 | 11 | ASSPSERTEAF
TRBV2 | 11 | ASSSYGGLAQY
TRBV10-3 | 13 | AISNRGPPTGELF